The entry that follows covers one T cell receptor beta chain sequence. The germline CDR1 and CDR2 sequences are GTSNPN and SVGIG (reference sequence). CDR3 size: 16 residues. With V trimmed by 5 bases and J by 6 bases, 17 bases remained unmatched. These data belong to a study of cytomegalovirus exposure and HLA in healthy donors. PCR employed 60 Vbeta and 13 Jbeta primers. Generated by immunoSEQ multiplex PCR, the TCRdb table keeps only in-frame clones and is missing some. The profile shows around 85,000 clones, 74% of them singletons. This sequence was found in a man aged 25-45 years in good health and CMV-seropositive. The sequenced sample was PBMCs. V gene TRBV30 combines with J gene TRBJ1-1; TRBD1 agrees at 8 bases. DNA for the CDR3: TGTGCCTGGGCAGACAAGGACAGGGTTCGTTTCTCTGAAGCTTTCTTT. Translation: CAWADKDRVRFSEAFF.